This T cell receptor (beta chain) was observed in a study of cytomegalovirus exposure and HLA in healthy donors. About the study: In an earlier analysis, 95 million to 130 million unique TCR beta sequences were found from 200 million or so T cells. General study results and limits: CMV serostatus alone was available as immune exposure information. HLA restriction was apparent for most CMV-associated TCR beta chains in a later analysis.

The PCR employed 60 Vbeta primers together with 13 Jbeta primers. Clones were read by immunoSEQ multiplex PCR, and TCRdb kept only the in-frame ones, dropping some. This sample has 140,000 to 150,000 clones; roughly 80% occur once, and the top ten carry roughly 4%. Germline assignment: CDR1 MNHEY and CDR2 SMNVEV (reference sequence). The ends were cut back, 7 bases at V and 7 bases at J, with 17 bases in the middle. The CDR3 totals 15 residues. With respect to this clone: Its antigen is not identified.

The sequencing sample was made of PBMCs. This sequence originates from a woman in her 40s in good health and CMV-seropositive. The V gene is TRBV27, the J gene TRBJ1-6, with D possibly matching TRBD1 (5 bases). DNA of the CDR3: TGTGCCAGCACGTCACAGGTCCCTCGGAATTCACCCCTCCACTTT. This encodes CASTSQVPRNSPLHF.